These T cell receptor beta chains were read from a single sample in a study of T cells after yellow fever vaccination. MiXCR, run by TCRdb on the 5' RACE reads, gives a single entry per CDR3 protein. Altogether a few hundred thousand distinct CDR3 sequences are present, roughly 19% being singletons, with the ten largest covering around an eighth. The sample was PBMCs, taken 15 days after the yellow fever booster vaccination. All receptors derive from a man aged 25-40 years who received the YFV17D yellow fever vaccine. CDR3s include the opening cysteine and the closing phenylalanine or tryptophan. D genes are given only for firm matches. Rows give clone size only sometimes, using once, few, many, or a class for an expanded clone.

CDR3aa,CDR3nt,d_gene,j_gene,abundance,v_gene
CASSSADGRNTEAFF,TGCGCCAGCAGCTCTGCGGACGGTCGGAACACTGAAGCTTTCTTT,NA,TRBJ1-1,NA,TRBV5-1
CASRGFGGSYNEQFF,TGTGCCAGCAGGGGATTCGGTGGTTCCTACAATGAGCAGTTCTTC,NA,TRBJ2-1,few,TRBV6-2/TRBV6-3
CSVEGFQGILETQYF,TGCAGCGTTGAAGGTTTTCAGGGGATCTTGGAGACCCAGTACTTC,NA,TRBJ2-5,NA,TRBV29-1
CASSEMPSGAITDTQYF,TGTGCCAGCAGTGAAATGCCTAGCGGGGCTATCACAGATACGCAGTATTTT,TRBD2,TRBJ2-3,NA,TRBV2
CASSKGLAGGETQYF,TGTGCCAGCAGTAAGGGACTAGCGGGAGGAGAGACCCAGTACTTC,TRBD2,TRBJ2-5,NA,TRBV25-1
CASSLVPGETLYF,TGTGCCAGCAGCTTGGTCCCTGGGGAGACCCTGTACTTC,NA,TRBJ2-5,NA,TRBV5-5
CASSLRHNSYEQYF,TGTGCCAGCAGCTTGCGTCATAACTCCTACGAGCAGTACTTC,NA,TRBJ2-7,NA,TRBV5-6
CASTRGMDRTQETQYF,TGTGCCAGCACCCGGGGTATGGATCGGACGCAAGAGACCCAGTACTTC,NA,TRBJ2-5,NA,TRBV12-3/TRBV12-4
CDSSPSWAGGTEAFF,TGCGACAGCAGCCCAAGTTGGGCAGGGGGCACTGAAGCTTTCTTT,TRBD1,TRBJ1-1,NA,TRBV4-1
CASQGQGAVETQYF,TGTGCCAGCCAGGGACAGGGGGCGGTTGAGACCCAGTACTTC,TRBD1,TRBJ2-5,NA,TRBV6-1
CSAFRAGVALGGVQYF,TGCAGTGCTTTCCGAGCGGGAGTCGCTTTAGGGGGCGTGCAGTACTTC,NA,TRBJ2-7,NA,TRBV20-1
CAWSETDTQYF,TGTGCCTGGAGTGAGACAGATACGCAGTATTTT,NA,TRBJ2-3,NA,TRBV30
CASSHGGEAFF,TGTGCCAGCAGCCATGGGGGTGAAGCTTTCTTT,NA,TRBJ1-1,NA,TRBV7-8
CSVSGQGEWYEQYF,TGCAGCGTGTCGGGACAGGGTGAATGGTACGAGCAGTACTTC,TRBD1,TRBJ2-7,NA,TRBV29-1
CASSYGGQGFTDTQYF,TGTGCCAGCAGTTACGGGGGACAGGGTTTCACAGATACGCAGTATTTT,TRBD1,TRBJ2-3,few,TRBV6-5
CSVGAGRNTIYF,TGCAGCGTTGGTGCAGGGAGAAACACCATATATTTT,NA,TRBJ1-3,few,TRBV29-1
CASSYRGFGYGYTF,TGTGCCAGCAGTTACCGAGGGTTCGGATATGGCTACACCTTC,NA,TRBJ1-2,few,TRBV6-2/TRBV6-3
CASSLTEGATGELFF,TGCGCCAGCAGCCTGACGGAGGGCGCCACCGGGGAGCTGTTTTTT,NA,TRBJ2-2,NA,TRBV4-3
CASSQDLVRGGEKLFF,TGTGCCAGCAGCCAAGATTTAGTTCGGGGAGGCGAAAAACTGTTTTTT,NA,TRBJ1-4,many,TRBV14
CASRSAGGANTGELFF,TGTGCCAGCAGATCAGCGGGAGGGGCAAACACCGGGGAGCTGTTTTTT,TRBD2,TRBJ2-2,few,TRBV27
CASSRSWGTGNTGELFF,TGCGCCAGCAGCCGGTCCTGGGGGACAGGGAACACCGGGGAGCTGTTTTTT,TRBD1,TRBJ2-2,NA,TRBV4-3
CASSLEQNTEAFF,TGCGCCAGCAGCTTGGAACAGAACACTGAAGCTTTCTTT,NA,TRBJ1-1,many,TRBV5-1
CASSLSDATYEQYF,TGTGCCAGCAGTCTCTCGGACGCAACCTACGAGCAGTACTTC,NA,TRBJ2-7,NA,TRBV7-2
CASSSPHTGELFF,TGTGCCAGCAGCTCCCCTCACACCGGGGAGCTGTTTTTT,NA,TRBJ2-2,NA,TRBV7-2
CASSLQSSYNSPLHF,TGTGCCAGCAGCTTACAGAGCTCCTATAATTCACCCCTCCACTTT,NA,TRBJ1-6,few,TRBV7-9
CASSPQGQTYEQYF,TGTGCCAGCTCACCACAGGGGCAGACTTACGAGCAGTACTTC,NA,TRBJ2-7,NA,TRBV18
CASSLESGKYNEQFF,TGCGCCAGCAGCTTGGAGAGCGGGAAATACAATGAGCAGTTCTTC,TRBD2,TRBJ2-1,NA,TRBV5-1
CSAGWGTEAFF,TGCAGTGCAGGATGGGGCACTGAAGCTTTCTTT,NA,TRBJ1-1,few,TRBV20-1
CASSKGPDEETQYF,TGTGCCAGCAGTAAGGGACCGGATGAAGAGACCCAGTACTTC,NA,TRBJ2-5,few,TRBV6-2/TRBV6-3
CSAAGTSLYEQYF,TGCAGTGCTGCCGGGACTAGCCTCTACGAGCAGTACTTC,TRBD2,TRBJ2-7,few,TRBV20-1
CASSYSPGLRAEQFF,TGTGCCAGCAGTTACTCCCCGGGACTTCGGGCGGAGCAGTTCTTC,NA,TRBJ2-1,NA,TRBV6-5
CASCRGIGETQYF,TGTGCCAGCTGCAGGGGGATCGGAGAGACCCAGTACTTC,TRBD1,TRBJ2-5,few,TRBV12-3/TRBV12-4
CASSTPPYWQVRFYGYTF,TGTGCCAGCAGTACTCCCCCCTATTGGCAGGTTCGCTTCTATGGCTACACCTTC,NA,TRBJ1-2,NA,TRBV6-5
CATSRDLAISYEQYF,TGTGCCACCAGCAGAGATTTGGCAATTTCCTACGAGCAGTACTTC,NA,TRBJ2-7,few,TRBV15
CASSLEGSGTPYEQYF,TGCGCCAGCAGCTTGGAGGGTAGCGGGACCCCCTACGAGCAGTACTTC,TRBD2,TRBJ2-7,few,TRBV5-1
CASSLSGTAAYEQYF,TGCGCCAGCAGCTTAAGCGGGACGGCGGCCTACGAGCAGTACTTC,TRBD2,TRBJ2-7,few,TRBV5-1
CASSALGRGAEQYF,TGTGCCAGCAGTGCCCTAGGCAGGGGGGCCGAGCAGTACTTC,NA,TRBJ2-7,NA,TRBV12-3/TRBV12-4
CASSQGLALNNEQFF,TGCGCCAGCAGCCAGGGACTAGCCTTAAACAATGAGCAGTTCTTC,TRBD2,TRBJ2-1,NA,TRBV5-1
CASSPRGPTGELFF,TGTGCCAGCTCACCCAGGGGGCCCACCGGGGAGCTGTTTTTT,TRBD1,TRBJ2-2,NA,TRBV18
CASSSQGEGYEQYF,TGTGCCAGCAGTTCTCAGGGGGAAGGCTACGAGCAGTACTTC,TRBD1,TRBJ2-7,NA,TRBV27
CSASPGQGGANVLTF,TGCAGTGCCAGCCCTGGCCAAGGTGGGGCCAACGTCCTGACTTTC,NA,TRBJ2-6,NA,TRBV20-1
CASSWRTATGELFF,TGTGCCAGCAGCTGGCGGACAGCCACCGGGGAGCTGTTTTTT,NA,TRBJ2-2,NA,TRBV5-4
CASSRTGRGGRFQETQYF,TGCGCCAGCAGCCGAACAGGGAGGGGGGGTCGTTTTCAAGAGACCCAGTACTTC,NA,TRBJ2-5,few,TRBV4-3
CAISEAGANTGELFF,TGTGCCATCAGTGAGGCGGGAGCCAACACCGGGGAGCTGTTTTTT,TRBD2,TRBJ2-2,few,TRBV10-3